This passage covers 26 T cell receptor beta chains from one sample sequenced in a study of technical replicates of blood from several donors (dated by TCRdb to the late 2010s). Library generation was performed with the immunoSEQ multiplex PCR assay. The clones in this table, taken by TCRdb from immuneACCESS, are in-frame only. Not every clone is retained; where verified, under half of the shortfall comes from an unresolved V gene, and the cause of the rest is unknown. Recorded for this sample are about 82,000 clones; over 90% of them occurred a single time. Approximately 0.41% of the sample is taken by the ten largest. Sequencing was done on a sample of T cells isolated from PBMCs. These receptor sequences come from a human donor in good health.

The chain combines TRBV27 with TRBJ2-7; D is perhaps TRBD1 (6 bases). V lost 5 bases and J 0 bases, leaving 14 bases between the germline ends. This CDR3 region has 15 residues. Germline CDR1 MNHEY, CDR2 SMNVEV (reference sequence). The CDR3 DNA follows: TGTGCCAGCAGTCTACAGGGAAGGGGCTCCTACGAGCAGTACTTC. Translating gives CASSLQGRGSYEQYF.

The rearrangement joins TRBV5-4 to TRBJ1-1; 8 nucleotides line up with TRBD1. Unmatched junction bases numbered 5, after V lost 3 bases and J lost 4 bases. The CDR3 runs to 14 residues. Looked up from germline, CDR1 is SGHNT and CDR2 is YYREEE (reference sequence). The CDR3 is CASSSDREVTEAFF. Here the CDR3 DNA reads TGTGCCAGCAGCTCGGACAGGGAAGTCACTGAAGCTTTCTTT.

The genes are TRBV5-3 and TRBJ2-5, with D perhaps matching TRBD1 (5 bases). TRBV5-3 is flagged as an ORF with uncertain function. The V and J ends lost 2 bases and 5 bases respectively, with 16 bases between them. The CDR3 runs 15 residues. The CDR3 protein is CARSFFFRVGETQYF. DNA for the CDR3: TGTGCCAGAAGCTTCTTCTTCAGGGTTGGGGAGACCCAGTACTTC.

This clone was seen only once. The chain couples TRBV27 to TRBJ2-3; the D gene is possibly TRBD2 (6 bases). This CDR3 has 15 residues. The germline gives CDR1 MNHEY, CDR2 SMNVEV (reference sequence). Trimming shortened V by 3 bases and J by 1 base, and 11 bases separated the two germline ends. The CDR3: CASSFYASGTDTQYF. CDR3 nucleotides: TGTGCCAGCAGTTTTTACGCTAGCGGCACAGATACGCAGTATTTT.

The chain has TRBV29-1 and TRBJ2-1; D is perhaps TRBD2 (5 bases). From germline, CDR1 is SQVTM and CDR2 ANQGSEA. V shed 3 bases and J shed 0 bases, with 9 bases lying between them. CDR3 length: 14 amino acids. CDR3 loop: CSVDTSGSYNEQFF. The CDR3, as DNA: TGCAGCGTTGATACCAGCGGCTCCTACAATGAGCAGTTCTTC.

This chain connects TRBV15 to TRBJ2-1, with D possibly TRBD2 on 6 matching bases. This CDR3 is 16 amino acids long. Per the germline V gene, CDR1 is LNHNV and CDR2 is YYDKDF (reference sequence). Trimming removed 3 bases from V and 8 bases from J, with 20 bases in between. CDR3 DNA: TGTGCCACCAGCAGTCAAACCCGGGAGTTGGTCTATGAGCAGTTCTTC. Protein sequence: CATSSQTRELVYEQFF.

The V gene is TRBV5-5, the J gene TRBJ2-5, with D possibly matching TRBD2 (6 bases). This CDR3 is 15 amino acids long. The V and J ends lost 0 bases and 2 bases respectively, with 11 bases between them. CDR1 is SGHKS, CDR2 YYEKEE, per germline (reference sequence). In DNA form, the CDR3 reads TGTGCCAGCAGCTTGGCGGGACTTGATCAAGAGACCCAGTACTTC. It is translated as CASSLAGLDQETQYF.

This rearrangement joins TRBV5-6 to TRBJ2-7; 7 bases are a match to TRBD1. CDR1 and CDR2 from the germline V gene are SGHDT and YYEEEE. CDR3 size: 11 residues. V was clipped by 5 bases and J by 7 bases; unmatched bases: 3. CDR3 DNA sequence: TGTGCCAGCAGGTGGGGACAGGAGCAGTACTTC. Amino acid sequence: CASRWGQEQYF. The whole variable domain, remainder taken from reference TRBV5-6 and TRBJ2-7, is DAGVTQSPTHLIKTRGQQVTLRCSPKSGHDTVSWYQQALGQGPQFIFQYYEEEERQRGNFPDRFSGHQFPNYSSELNVNALLLGDSALYLCASRWGQEQYFGPGTRLTVT.

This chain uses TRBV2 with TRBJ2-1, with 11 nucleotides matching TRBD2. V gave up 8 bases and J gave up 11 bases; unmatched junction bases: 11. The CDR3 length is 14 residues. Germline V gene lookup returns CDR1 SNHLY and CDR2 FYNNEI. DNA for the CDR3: TGTGCCAGCGCAAAGGGACTAGCGGAAGCGCAGCAGTTCTTC. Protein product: CASAKGLAEAQQFF.

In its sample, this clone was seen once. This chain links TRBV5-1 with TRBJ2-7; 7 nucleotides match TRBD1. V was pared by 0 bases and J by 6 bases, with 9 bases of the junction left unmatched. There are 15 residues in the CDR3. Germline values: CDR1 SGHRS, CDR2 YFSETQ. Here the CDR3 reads CASSLGTGHGFEQYF. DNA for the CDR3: TGCGCCAGCAGCTTGGGGACAGGACACGGCTTCGAGCAGTACTTC.

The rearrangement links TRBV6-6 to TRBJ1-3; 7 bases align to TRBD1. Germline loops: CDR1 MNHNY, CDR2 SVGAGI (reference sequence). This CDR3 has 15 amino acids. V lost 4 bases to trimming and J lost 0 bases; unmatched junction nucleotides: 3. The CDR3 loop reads CASSSTGRSGNTIYF. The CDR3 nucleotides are TGTGCCAGCAGTTCGACAGGGCGCTCTGGAAACACCATATATTTT.

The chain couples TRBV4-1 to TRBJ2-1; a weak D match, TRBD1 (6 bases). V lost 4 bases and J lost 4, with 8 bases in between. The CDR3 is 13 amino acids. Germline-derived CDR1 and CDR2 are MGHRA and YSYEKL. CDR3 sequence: CASSLRGYNEQFF. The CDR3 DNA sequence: TGCGCCAGCAGCCTGAGGGGGTACAATGAGCAGTTCTTC.

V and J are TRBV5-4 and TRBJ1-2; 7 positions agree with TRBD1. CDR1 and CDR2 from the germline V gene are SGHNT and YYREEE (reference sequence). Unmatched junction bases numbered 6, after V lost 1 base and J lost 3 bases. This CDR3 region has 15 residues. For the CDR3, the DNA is TGTGCCAGCAGCTTGACAGGGGAGTATCACTATGGCTACACCTTC. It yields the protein CASSLTGEYHYGYTF.

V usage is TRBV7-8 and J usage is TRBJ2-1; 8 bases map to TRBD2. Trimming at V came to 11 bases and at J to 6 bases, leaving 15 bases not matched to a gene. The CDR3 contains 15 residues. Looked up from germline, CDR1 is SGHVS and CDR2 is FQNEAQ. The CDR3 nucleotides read TGTGCCCCGACGAACGGGACTAGGTTTGCCAATGAGCAGTTCTTC. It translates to CAPTNGTRFANEQFF. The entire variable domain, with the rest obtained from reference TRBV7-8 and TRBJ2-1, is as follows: GAGVSQSPRYKVAKRGQDVALRCDPISGHVSLFWYQQALGQGPEFLTYFQNEAQLDKSGLPSDRFFAERPEGSVSTLKIQRTQQEDSAVYLCAPTNGTRFANEQFFGPGTRLTVL.

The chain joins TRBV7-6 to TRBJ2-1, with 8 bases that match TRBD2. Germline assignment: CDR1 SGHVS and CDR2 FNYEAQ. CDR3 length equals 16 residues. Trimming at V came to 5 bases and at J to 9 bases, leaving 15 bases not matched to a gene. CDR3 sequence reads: CASSVTAGAGVREQFF. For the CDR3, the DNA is TGTGCCAGCAGCGTTACAGCGGGAGCGGGCGTTCGTGAGCAGTTCTTC.

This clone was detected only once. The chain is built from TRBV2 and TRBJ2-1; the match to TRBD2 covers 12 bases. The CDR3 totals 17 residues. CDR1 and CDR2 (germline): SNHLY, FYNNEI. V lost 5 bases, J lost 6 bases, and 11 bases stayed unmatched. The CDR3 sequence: CASSQPSSGRASNEQFF. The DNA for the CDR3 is TGTGCCAGCAGTCAGCCGTCTAGCGGGAGGGCCTCCAATGAGCAGTTCTTC.

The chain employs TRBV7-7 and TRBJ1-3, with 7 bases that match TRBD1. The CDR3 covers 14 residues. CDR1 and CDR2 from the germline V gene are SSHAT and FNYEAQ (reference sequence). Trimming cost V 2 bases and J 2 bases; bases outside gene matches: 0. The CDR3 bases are TGTGCCAGCAGCTTAACAGGGGCTGGAAACACCATATATTTT. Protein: CASSLTGAGNTIYF. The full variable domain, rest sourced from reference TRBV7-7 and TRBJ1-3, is GAGVSQSPRYKVTKRGQDVTLRCDPISSHATLYWYQQALGQGPEFLTYFNYEAQPDKSGLPSDRFSAERPEGSISTLTIQRTEQRDSAMYRCASSLTGAGNTIYFGEGSWLTVV.

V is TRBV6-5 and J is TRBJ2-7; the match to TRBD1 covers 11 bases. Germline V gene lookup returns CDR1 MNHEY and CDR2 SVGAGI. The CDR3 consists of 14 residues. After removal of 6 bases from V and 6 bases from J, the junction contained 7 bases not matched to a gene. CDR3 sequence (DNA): TGTGCCAGCAGACACGGACAGGGGGCGGGCGAGCAGTACTTC. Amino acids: CASRHGQGAGEQYF.

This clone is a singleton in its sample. The CDR3 nucleotides read TGTGCCATCAGCGAAATCCGGGAGCTTAACTATGGCTACACCTTC. This encodes CAISEIRELNYGYTF. The V and J genes are TRBV10-3 and TRBJ1-2; D ambiguous. This CDR3 has 15 residues. CDR1 is ENHRY, CDR2 SYGVKD, per germline. Trimming stripped 6 bases from V and 1 base from J, with 15 bases between.

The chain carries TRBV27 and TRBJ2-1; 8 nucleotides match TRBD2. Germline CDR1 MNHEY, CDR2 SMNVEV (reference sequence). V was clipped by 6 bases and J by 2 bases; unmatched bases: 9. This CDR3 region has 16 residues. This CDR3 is CASRNPREVPYNEQFF. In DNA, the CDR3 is TGTGCCAGCAGGAATCCGCGGGAGGTGCCCTACAATGAGCAGTTCTTC.

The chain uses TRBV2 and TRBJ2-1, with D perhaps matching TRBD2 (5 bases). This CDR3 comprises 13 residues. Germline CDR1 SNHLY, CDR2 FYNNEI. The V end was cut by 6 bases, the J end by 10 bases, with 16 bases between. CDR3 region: CASRPPPEVEQFF. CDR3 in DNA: TGTGCCAGCAGGCCTCCCCCGGAGGTAGAGCAGTTCTTC. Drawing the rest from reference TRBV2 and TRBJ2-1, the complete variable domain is EPEVTQTPSHQVTQMGQEVILRCVPISNHLYFYWYRQILGQKVEFLVSFYNNEISEKSEIFDDQFSVERPDGSNFTLKIRSTKLEDSAMYFCASRPPPEVEQFFGPGTRLTVL.

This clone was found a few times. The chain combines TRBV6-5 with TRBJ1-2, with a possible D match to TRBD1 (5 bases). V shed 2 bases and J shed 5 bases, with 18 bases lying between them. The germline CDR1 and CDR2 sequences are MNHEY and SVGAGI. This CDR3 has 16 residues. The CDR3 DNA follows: TGTGCCAGCAGTTACAGGACCCTAAGAACAGGATATGGCTACACCTTC. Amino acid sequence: CASSYRTLRTGYGYTF.

DNA of the CDR3: TGTGCCAGTAGTATGTCACTGTCTAGTGTCGAGCAGTACTTC. It translates to CASSMSLSSVEQYF. This chain links TRBV19 with TRBJ2-7; D ambiguous. Trimming took off 3 bases at V and 6 bases at J, with 15 bases between the two ends. The CDR3 is 14 residues long. Per the germline V gene, CDR1 is LNHDA and CDR2 is SQIVND (reference sequence).

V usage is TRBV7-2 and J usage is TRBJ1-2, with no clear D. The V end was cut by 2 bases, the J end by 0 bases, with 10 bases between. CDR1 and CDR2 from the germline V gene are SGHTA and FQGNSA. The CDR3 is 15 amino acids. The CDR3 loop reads CASSLWARTNYGYTF. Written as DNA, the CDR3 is TGTGCCAGCAGCTTATGGGCAAGAACTAACTATGGCTACACCTTC.

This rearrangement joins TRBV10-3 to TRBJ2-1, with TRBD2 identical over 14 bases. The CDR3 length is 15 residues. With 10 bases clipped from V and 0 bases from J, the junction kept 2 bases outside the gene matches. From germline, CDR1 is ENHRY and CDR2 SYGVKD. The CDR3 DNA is TGTGCCACCGGGACTAGCGGGAGCTCCTACAATGAGCAGTTCTTC. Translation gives CATGTSGSSYNEQFF.

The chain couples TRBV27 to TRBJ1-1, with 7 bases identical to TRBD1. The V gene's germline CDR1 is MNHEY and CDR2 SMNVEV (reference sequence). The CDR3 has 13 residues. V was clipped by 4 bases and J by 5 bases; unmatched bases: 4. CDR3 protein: CASSSQGLTEAFF. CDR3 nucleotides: TGTGCCAGCAGTTCACAGGGGCTGACTGAAGCTTTCTTT.